The rows below give T cell receptor beta chains drawn from one sample of a study of cytomegalovirus exposure and HLA in healthy donors. Profiled with immunoSEQ multiplex PCR; TCRdb holds only in-frame clones, not every one. The sample shows tens of thousands of clones, approximately 96% of them seen only once. Sequenced: PBMCs. The receptors were gathered from a man aged 18 to 30 in good health and CMV-seronegative. Each CDR3 is given without its conserved first and last residue.

j_call,v_call,cdr3_aa
TRBJ1-1,TRBV2,ASSEDSNTEAF
TRBJ2-7,TRBV5-6,ASSRGGTYEQY
TRBJ2-1,TRBV4-1,ASSPLGGVYEQF
TRBJ1-3,TRBV13,ASSLTGLTGNTIY
TRBJ1-1,TRBV21-1,ASSKEVVSEAF
TRBJ1-1,TRBV10-3,AISEARNTEAF
TRBJ2-1,TRBV11-2,ASSLGRGGNEQF
TRBJ1-1,TRBV29-1,SVEDGSPGGSEAF
TRBJ1-6,TRBV4-2,ASSQVIQGSNSPLH
TRBJ2-3,TRBV4-2,ASSPRRESDTQY
TRBJ2-4,TRBV6-6,ASSYSRDSRDIQY
TRBJ2-5,TRBV7-9,ASSFGDQETQY
TRBJ1-2,TRBV19,ASSIEEYSPEGYT